This is a list of T cell receptor beta chains from one sample in a study of cytomegalovirus exposure and HLA in healthy donors. TCRdb's copy holds only in-frame clones and misses some; the assay was immunoSEQ multiplex PCR. The table lists nearly 80,000 clones, 80% to 95% of them singletons. What was sequenced was PBMCs. The source is a woman in her 30s in good health and CMV-seronegative. Both conserved end residues are part of each CDR3. Each record gives: D gene, J gene, V gene, clone size, CDR3 protein, CDR3 DNA. The D gene is left open where the match is weak. The listing skips clone size in some rows; elsewhere it reads once, few, many or a size class.

.	TRBJ1-1	TRBV28	once	CASSAPGLQGWNTEAFF	TGTGCCAGCAGTGCCCCTGGGCTACAGGGTTGGAACACTGAAGCTTTCTTT
.	TRBJ2-7	TRBV7-2	once	CASSGDKTYEQYF	TGTGCCAGCAGCGGGGACAAAACCTACGAGCAGTACTTC
.	TRBJ2-7	TRBV9	.	CASSVGVATYEQYF	TGTGCCAGCAGTGTAGGGGTAGCGACCTACGAGCAGTACTTC
.	TRBJ2-3	TRBV12-5	.	CASARGEDTQYF	TGTGCTAGTGCCAGGGGGGAAGATACGCAGTATTTT
TRBD2	TRBJ2-1	TRBV5-1	.	CASSREGWPGAHNEQFF	TGCGCCAGCAGCCGGGAGGGTTGGCCGGGAGCTCACAATGAGCAGTTCTTC
TRBD2	TRBJ2-3	TRBV5-4	.	CASSLGGGTTDTQYF	TGTGCCAGCAGCTTGGGCGGGGGGACCACAGATACGCAGTATTTT
.	TRBJ1-4	TRBV5-1	.	CASSLWGRRDEKLFF	TGCGCCAGCAGCTTGTGGGGCAGACGAGATGAAAAACTGTTTTTT
.	TRBJ1-4	TRBV2	.	CASRRGTTNEKLFF	TGTGCCAGCAGGAGAGGGACAACTAATGAAAAACTGTTTTTT
TRBD2	TRBJ2-3	TRBV28	.	CASSLSSGLGGTQYF	TGTGCCAGCAGTCTATCTAGCGGGCTGGGCGGTACGCAGTATTTT
TRBD1	TRBJ1-1	TRBV5-1	.	CASSLASGHQGARSTEAFF	TGCGCCAGCAGCTTGGCCTCCGGTCACCAGGGGGCGAGGAGCACTGAAGCTTTCTTT
TRBD1	TRBJ1-1	TRBV18	.	CASSPDRKNTEAFF	TGTGCCAGCTCACCGGACAGGAAGAACACTGAAGCTTTCTTT
TRBD2	TRBJ2-7	TRBV4-1	.	CASSQDTSGRGGQYF	TGCGCCAGCAGCCAAGATACTAGCGGGAGAGGAGGGCAGTACTTC
TRBD2	TRBJ2-3	TRBV28	.	CIAGELAYDTQYF	TGTATTGCGGGGGAGCTAGCTTACGATACGCAGTATTTT
TRBD1	TRBJ2-1	TRBV28	.	CASRPGQGAYNEQFF	TGTGCCAGCAGGCCGGGACAGGGCGCCTACAATGAGCAGTTCTTC
TRBD2	TRBJ2-1	TRBV15	.	CATSGPSIAGGGDEQFF	TGTGCCACCAGCGGACCGAGTATAGCGGGGGGCGGCGATGAGCAGTTCTTC
.	TRBJ2-1	TRBV6-1	.	CASTEGGSYNEQFF	TGTGCCAGCACCGAGGGGGGGTCCTACAATGAGCAGTTCTTC
.	TRBJ1-5	TRBV18	.	CASSPPGVNQPQHF	TGTGCCAGCTCCCCTCCGGGAGTCAATCAGCCCCAGCATTTT
TRBD1	TRBJ1-2	TRBV19	few	CASSSPGTGNGYTF	TGTGCCAGTTCCTCACCCGGGACAGGTAATGGCTACACCTTC
TRBD1	TRBJ2-6	TRBV7-9	.	CASSFGTGDWLANVLTF	TGTGCCAGCAGCTTCGGGACAGGGGACTGGCTGGCCAACGTCCTGACTTTC
TRBD1	TRBJ1-2	TRBV18	.	CASSPTHVEGAGGYTF	TGTGCCAGCTCACCAACCCACGTGGAGGGGGCTGGTGGCTACACCTTC
.	TRBJ1-2	TRBV28	.	CASSLGRVNGYTF	TGTGCCAGCAGTTTGGGCAGGGTGAATGGCTACACCTTC
TRBD2	TRBJ2-1	TRBV6-4	.	CASKAGLADNEQFF	TGTGCCAGCAAGGCAGGGCTAGCGGACAATGAGCAGTTCTTC
.	TRBJ2-1	TRBV7-2	.	CASSLASSRYNEQFF	TGTGCCAGCAGCTTAGCGAGCTCCCGATACAATGAGCAGTTCTTC
TRBD1	TRBJ2-1	TRBV9	.	CASSTGGYNEQFF	TGTGCCAGCAGTACAGGGGGTTACAATGAGCAGTTCTTC
.	TRBJ2-7	TRBV19	.	CASRVGGDRYEQYF	TGTGCCAGTAGAGTCGGCGGGGACCGCTACGAGCAGTACTTC
TRBD1	TRBJ1-5	TRBV7-2	.	CASSRGGQGNQPQHF	TGTGCCAGCAGCCGTGGAGGACAGGGCAATCAGCCCCAGCATTTT
TRBD2	TRBJ2-1	TRBV6-5	.	CASSYPGGRDEQFF	TGTGCCAGCAGTTACCCTGGCGGGAGGGATGAGCAGTTCTTC
TRBD1	TRBJ1-3	TRBV28	.	CASSYQGASGNTIYF	TGTGCCAGCAGTTACCAGGGGGCCTCTGGAAACACCATATATTTT
TRBD1	TRBJ1-2	TRBV4-3	.	CASSPETTGNYNYGYTF	TGCGCCAGCAGCCCGGAGACGACAGGGAACTATAACTATGGCTACACCTTC
TRBD1	TRBJ1-5	TRBV5-5	.	CASSLNEGGQGIQPQHF	TGTGCCAGCAGCTTGAATGAGGGCGGACAGGGGATACAGCCCCAGCATTTT
TRBD1	TRBJ1-5	TRBV4-1	.	CASSQRQGDNQPQHF	TGCGCCAGCAGCCAGCGGCAGGGGGACAATCAGCCCCAGCATTTT
.	TRBJ2-1	TRBV29-1	.	CSVDRASNEQFF	TGCAGCGTTGATCGAGCGTCGAATGAGCAGTTCTTC
.	TRBJ2-5	TRBV9	.	CASSVGTVSMETQYF	TGTGCCAGCAGCGTAGGGACTGTTAGTATGGAGACCCAGTACTTC
.	TRBJ2-7	TRBV27	.	CASSSPTDKRGGNEQYF	TGTGCCAGCAGTTCACCCACGGATAAAAGGGGCGGGAACGAGCAGTACTTC
TRBD2	TRBJ2-3	TRBV4-1	.	CASSRTGLAGTVGPTDTQYF	TGCGCCAGCAGCCGTACGGGACTAGCGGGGACGGTGGGTCCGACAGATACGCAGTATTTT
TRBD1	TRBJ2-2	TRBV28	.	CASSFDVGGNRELFF	TGTGCCAGCAGTTTTGACGTAGGGGGCAACCGGGAGCTGTTTTTT
.	TRBJ1-2	TRBV30	.	CAWSLGPNYGCTF	TGTGCCTGGAGTCTCGGCCCTAACTATGGCTGCACCTTC
.	TRBJ2-1	TRBV28	.	CASSLGTGSYNEQFF	TGTGCCAGCAGTTTGGGCACAGGCTCCTACAATGAGCAGTTCTTC